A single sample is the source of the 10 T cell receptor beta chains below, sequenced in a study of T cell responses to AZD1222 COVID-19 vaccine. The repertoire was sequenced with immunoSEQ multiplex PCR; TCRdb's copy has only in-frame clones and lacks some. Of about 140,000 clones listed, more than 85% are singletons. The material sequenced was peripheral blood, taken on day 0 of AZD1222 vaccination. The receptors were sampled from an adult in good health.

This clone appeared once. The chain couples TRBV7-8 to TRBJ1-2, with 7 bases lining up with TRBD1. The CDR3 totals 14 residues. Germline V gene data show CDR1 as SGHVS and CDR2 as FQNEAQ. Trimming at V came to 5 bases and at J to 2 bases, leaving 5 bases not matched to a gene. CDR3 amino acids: CASSHPGQNYGYTF. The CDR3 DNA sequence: TGTGCCAGCAGCCACCCGGGACAGAACTATGGCTACACCTTC.

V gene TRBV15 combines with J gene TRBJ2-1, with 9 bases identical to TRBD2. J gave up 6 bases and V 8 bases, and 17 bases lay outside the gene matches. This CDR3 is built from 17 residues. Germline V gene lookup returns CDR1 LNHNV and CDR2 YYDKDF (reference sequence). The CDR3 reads CATSRAVGGRALNEQFF. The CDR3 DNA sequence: TGTGCCACCTCACGGGCCGTGGGCGGGAGGGCCCTCAATGAGCAGTTCTTC.

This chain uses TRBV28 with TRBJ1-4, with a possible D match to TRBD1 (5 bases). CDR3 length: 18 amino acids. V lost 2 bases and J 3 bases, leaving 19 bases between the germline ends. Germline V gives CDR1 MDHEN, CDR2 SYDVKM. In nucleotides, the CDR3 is TGTGCCAGCAGTTTAGGGACCCCCCCGTTAGGGGCTAATGAAAAACTGTTTTTT. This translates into CASSLGTPPLGANEKLFF.

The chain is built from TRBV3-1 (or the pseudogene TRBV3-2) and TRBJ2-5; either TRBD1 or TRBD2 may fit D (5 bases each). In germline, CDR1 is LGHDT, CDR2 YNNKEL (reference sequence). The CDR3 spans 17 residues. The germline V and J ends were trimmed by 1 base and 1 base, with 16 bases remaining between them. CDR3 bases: TGTGCCAGCAGCCAAGGAGTGAGGGGCTGGGCCCAAGAGACCCAGTACTTC. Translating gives CASSQGVRGWAQETQYF.

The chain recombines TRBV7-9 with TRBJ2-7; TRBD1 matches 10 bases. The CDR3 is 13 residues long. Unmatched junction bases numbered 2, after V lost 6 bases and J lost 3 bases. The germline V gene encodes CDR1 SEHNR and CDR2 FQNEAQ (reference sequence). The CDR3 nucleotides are TGTGCCAGCAGGGGGGACAGGGGCTACGAGCAGTACTTC. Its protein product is CASRGDRGYEQYF.

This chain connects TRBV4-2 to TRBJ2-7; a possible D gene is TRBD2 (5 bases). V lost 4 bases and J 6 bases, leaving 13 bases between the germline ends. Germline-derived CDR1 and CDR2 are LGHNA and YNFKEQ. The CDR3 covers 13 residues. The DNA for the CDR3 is TGTGCCAGCAGCCCAACCACTAGGTCCGAGCAGTACTTC. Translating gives CASSPTTRSEQYF.

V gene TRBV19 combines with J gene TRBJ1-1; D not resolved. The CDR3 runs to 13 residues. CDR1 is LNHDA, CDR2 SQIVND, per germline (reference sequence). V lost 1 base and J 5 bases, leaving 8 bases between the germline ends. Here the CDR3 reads CASSIGARTEAFF. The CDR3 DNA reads TGTGCCAGTAGTATAGGGGCGCGGACTGAAGCTTTCTTT.

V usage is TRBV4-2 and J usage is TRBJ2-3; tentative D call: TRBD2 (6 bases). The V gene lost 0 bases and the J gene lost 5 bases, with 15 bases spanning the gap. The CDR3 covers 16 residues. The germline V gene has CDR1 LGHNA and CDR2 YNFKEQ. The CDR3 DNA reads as TGTGCCAGCAGCCAAGATGAGGCGGGACCGAGAGATACGCAGTATTTT. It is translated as CASSQDEAGPRDTQYF.

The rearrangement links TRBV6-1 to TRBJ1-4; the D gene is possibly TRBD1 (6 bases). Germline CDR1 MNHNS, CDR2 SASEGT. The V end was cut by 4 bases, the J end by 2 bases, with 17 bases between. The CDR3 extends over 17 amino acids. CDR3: CASSGTLRTATNEKLFF. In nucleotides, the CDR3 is TGTGCCAGCAGTGGAACCCTCCGGACAGCCACTAATGAAAAACTGTTTTTT.

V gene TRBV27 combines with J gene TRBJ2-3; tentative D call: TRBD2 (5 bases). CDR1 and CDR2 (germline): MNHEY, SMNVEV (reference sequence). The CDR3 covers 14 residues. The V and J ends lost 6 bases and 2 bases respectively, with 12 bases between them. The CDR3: CASRRSAVTDTQYF. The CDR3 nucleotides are TGTGCCAGCAGGAGGTCAGCGGTCACAGATACGCAGTATTTT.